What follows describes a single T cell receptor (beta chain). Its antigen is not identified. These data originate in a study of cytomegalovirus exposure and HLA in healthy donors. Study results and limitations: Some public TCRs appeared in many individuals, while most sequences were rare. Three CMV-associated chains proved CMV antigen-specific in vitro.

The PCR used 60 Vbeta and 13 Jbeta primers. Generated by immunoSEQ multiplex PCR, the TCRdb table keeps only in-frame clones and is missing some. The repertoire consists of approximately 110,000 clones, with approximately 76% occurring once and the leading ten covering under 9.5%. Sequenced: PBMCs. The receptor's source is a man aged 35 to 55 in good health and CMV-seronegative.

CDR3 coding DNA: TGTGCCAGCAGCATTGGGCCCGTTTCTGATCAGCCCCAGCATTTT. Translated: CASSIGPVSDQPQHF. This rearrangement joins TRBV6-5 to TRBJ1-5; no definite D call. V lost 6 bases to trimming and J lost 5 bases, with 17 bases between them. Germline CDR1 is MNHEY and CDR2 is SVGAGI. CDR3 length: 15 amino acids.